This is a list of T cell receptor beta chains from one sample in a study of blood T cell repertoires in COVID-19. The assay was immunoSEQ multiplex PCR, and TCRdb's table has in-frame clones only and misses some. Of about 180,000 clones listed, over 75% were seen once; the top ten hold approximately 26%. Material for sequencing was peripheral blood. These receptors all stem from a woman between 65 and 79 years old with acute or convalescent COVID-19. Each CDR3 is given without its conserved first and last residue.

CDR3 protein | J gene | V gene | CDR3 length
ASSESTPSLAAQETQY | TRBJ2-5 | TRBV10-2 | 16
ASSYTGDTEAF | TRBJ1-1 | TRBV6-6 | 11
ATSDNRRGSEKLF | TRBJ1-4 | TRBV24-1 | 13
SASPGTALSYEQY | TRBJ2-7 | TRBV20-1 | 13
ASSDSGVGANVLT | TRBJ2-6 | TRBV2 | 13
SASQRQGYGYT | TRBJ1-2 | TRBV20-1 | 11
ASRPPAGSNEQY | TRBJ2-7 | TRBV6-6 | 12
ASSFTDRAGATTF | TRBJ2-1 | TRBV5-6 | 13
ASSASQGPGQPQH | TRBJ1-5 | TRBV18 | 13
ASSIVLAGVNEQF | TRBJ2-1 | TRBV19 | 13
ASSPPLTGGNEKLF | TRBJ1-4 | TRBV3-1/TRBV3-2 | 14
ASSLSVQPQH | TRBJ1-5 | TRBV12-3/TRBV12-4 | 10
ASRRRGSDGYT | TRBJ1-2 | TRBV19 | 11
ASSPLGTANTGELF | TRBJ2-2 | TRBV7-9 | 14
SVNHRLRGEQY | TRBJ2-7 | TRBV29-1 | 11
ASSGGAGVSTGELF | TRBJ2-2 | TRBV7-9 | 14
ATSDYSGSYEQY | TRBJ2-7 | TRBV24-1 | 12
ASSESIGGTEAF | TRBJ1-1 | TRBV2 | 12
ASKLAGGHNEQF | TRBJ2-1 | TRBV10-2 | 12
ASGRGQGLNEQY | TRBJ2-7 | TRBV2 | 12
ASSQGDLSTGGPSSMRETQY | TRBJ2-5 | TRBV14 | 20
ASSFRQTRESEQF | TRBJ2-1 | TRBV7-2 | 13
SARAGNEQF | TRBJ2-1 | TRBV20-1 | 9
ASSPDSNYGYT | TRBJ1-2 | TRBV7-3 | 11
ASSFTGTGGEKLF | TRBJ1-4 | TRBV5-8 | 13
ASSLGSAGEKLF | TRBJ1-4 | TRBV11-2 | 12
ASSVGRQGANYGYT | TRBJ1-2 | TRBV18 | 14
ASSIQTSVVEQF | TRBJ2-1 | TRBV19 | 12
ASSRSARGTDTQY | TRBJ2-3 | TRBV7-2 | 13
ASSFMGRRVEKLF | TRBJ1-4 | TRBV27 | 13
ASSLVFGSGSGYTQY | TRBJ2-3 | TRBV7-2 | 15
ASSLLGANTGELF | TRBJ2-2 | TRBV18 | 13
ATKNSPAGAWTDTQY | TRBJ2-3 | TRBV12-1 | 15
ASRKDRGSYEQY | TRBJ2-7 | TRBV19 | 12
ASSNVVGQGLENTEAF | TRBJ1-1 | TRBV6-4 | 16
ASSPVGTSGRTGELF | TRBJ2-2 | TRBV18 | 15
ASSLLAGGSNEQF | TRBJ2-1 | TRBV7-3 | 13
ASSPTPGTDTQY | TRBJ2-3 | TRBV5-1 | 12